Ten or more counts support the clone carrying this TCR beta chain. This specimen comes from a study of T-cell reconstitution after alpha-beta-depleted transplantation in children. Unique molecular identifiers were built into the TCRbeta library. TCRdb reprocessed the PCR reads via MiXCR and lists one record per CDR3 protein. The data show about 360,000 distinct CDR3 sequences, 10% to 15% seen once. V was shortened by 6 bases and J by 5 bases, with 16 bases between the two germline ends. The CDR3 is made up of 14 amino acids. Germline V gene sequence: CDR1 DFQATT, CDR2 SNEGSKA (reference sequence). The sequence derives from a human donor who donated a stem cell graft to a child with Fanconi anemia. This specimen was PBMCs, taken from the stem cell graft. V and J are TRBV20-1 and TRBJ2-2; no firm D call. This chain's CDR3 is CSARAVVGTGELFF. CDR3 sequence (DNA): TGCAGTGCCCGCGCGGTCGTAGGGACCGGGGAGCTGTTTTTT.